One and the same sample provided the 5 T cell receptor beta chains below, sequenced in a study of T cell repertoires in cytomegalovirus infection. A single record per CDR3 protein comes from TCRdb applying MiXCR to the reads. Of around 490,000 distinct CDR3 sequences in the sample, 26% were seen once. The specimen was PBMCs. Source of these receptors: a human donor in good health (CMV status not recorded). Some clones in this sample may be carry-over from other donors' samples.

The chain joins TRBV6-1 to TRBJ1-4, with D unresolved. The V gene lost 4 bases and the J gene lost 7 bases, with 16 bases spanning the gap. The CDR3 is 15 amino acids. Germline V CDR1 and CDR2: MNHNS, SASEGT. CDR3 nucleotides: TGTGCCAGCAGTGCTACCGGGGTTAACCTTGAAAAACTGTTTTTT. Translation: CASSATGVNLEKLFF.

The V and J genes are TRBV7-9 and TRBJ2-6, with TRBD2 matching 10 bases. The ends lost 5 bases at V and 2 bases at J; junction bases unmatched: 6. The CDR3 extends over 17 amino acids. The germline V gene has CDR1 SEHNR and CDR2 FQNEAQ (reference sequence). The CDR3: CASSGGLATTGANVLTF. The CDR3 region has the DNA TGTGCCAGCAGCGGGGGACTAGCGACAACTGGGGCCAACGTCCTGACTTTC.

In its sample, this clonotype was seen many times. The rearrangement links TRBV7-9 to TRBJ2-1; 16 bases match TRBD2. Germline assignment: CDR1 SEHNR and CDR2 FQNEAQ (reference sequence). CDR3 length equals 21 residues. V was pared by 5 bases and J by 1 base, with 14 bases of the junction left unmatched. CDR3 nucleotide sequence: TGTGCCAGCAGCCGGGTTTCGGGACTAGCGGGAGGGCCGGAATCCTACAATGAGCAGTTCTTC. It specifies CASSRVSGLAGGPESYNEQFF.

This clonotype has only one observation. The gene calls are TRBV6-2 or TRBV6-3 and TRBJ2-7; 7 bases line up with TRBD2. Trimming cost V 8 bases and J 0 bases; bases outside gene matches: 7. Germline CDR1 reads MNHEY; CDR2 reads SVGEGT. The CDR3 is made up of 14 amino acids. The CDR3: CASGNGGSSYEQYF. Written as DNA, the CDR3 is TGTGCCAGCGGGAACGGGGGGAGCTCCTACGAGCAGTACTTC.

This clonotype was detected a few times. The chain recombines TRBV19 with TRBJ2-7; tentatively, D is TRBD1 (6 bases). The ends were cut back, 1 base at V and 6 bases at J, with 10 bases in the middle. Germline values: CDR1 LNHDA, CDR2 SQIVND (reference sequence). This CDR3 has 13 residues. The CDR3 spells CASSIVHRAEQYV. The CDR3, as DNA: TGTGCCAGTAGTATAGTTCACAGGGCCGAGCAGTACGTC.